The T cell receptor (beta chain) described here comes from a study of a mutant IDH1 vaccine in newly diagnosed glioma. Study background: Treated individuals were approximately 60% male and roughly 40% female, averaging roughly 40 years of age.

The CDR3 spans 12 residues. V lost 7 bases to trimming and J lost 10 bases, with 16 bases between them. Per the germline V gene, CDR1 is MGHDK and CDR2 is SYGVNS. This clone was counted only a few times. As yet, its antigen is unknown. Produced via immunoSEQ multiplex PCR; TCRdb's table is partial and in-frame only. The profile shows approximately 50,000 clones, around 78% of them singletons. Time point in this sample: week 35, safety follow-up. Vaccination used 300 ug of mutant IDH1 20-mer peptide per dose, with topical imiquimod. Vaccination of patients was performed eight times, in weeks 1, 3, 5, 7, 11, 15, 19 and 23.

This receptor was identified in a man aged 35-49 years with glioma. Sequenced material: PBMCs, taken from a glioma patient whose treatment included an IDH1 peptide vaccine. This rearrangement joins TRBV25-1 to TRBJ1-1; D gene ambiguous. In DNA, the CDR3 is TGTGCCAGCACCGCAGGTGGGGTTGCAGCTTTCTTT. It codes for CASTAGGVAAFF. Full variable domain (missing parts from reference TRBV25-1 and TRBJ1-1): EADIYQTPRYLVIGTGKKITLECSQTMGHDKMYWYQQDPGMELHLIHYSYGVNSTEKGDLSSESTVSRIRTEHFPLTLESARPSHTSQYLCASTAGGVAAFFGQGTRLTVV.